A selection of T cell receptor beta chains follows, all from one sample in a study of blood T cell repertoires in COVID-19. Repertoires were generated with immunoSEQ multiplex PCR, while TCRdb's copy carries only in-frame clones and drops some. Among 190,000 or so clones listed, roughly 88% were seen once. The sample taken for sequencing was PBMCs or T cells enriched from blood (not recorded which). All receptors derive from a woman aged 25 to 39 who had recovered from COVID-19. The conserved cysteine and the conserved F or W are not part of the CDR3 here.

TRBV6-6 | ASRRQGSTDTQY
TRBV7-8 | ASSLVPSGSNADTQY
TRBV9 | ASSLRDRDPDTQY
TRBV6-2/TRBV6-3 | ASSYDLFPGQGASGANVLT
TRBV28 | ASSFIFWGATPSSTSGNHEQF
TRBV5-1 | ASSRYPQGPYGYT
TRBV10-3 | AISGGQGNQPQH
TRBV27 | ASSLQGAMNTEAF
TRBV25-1 | ASSEYFAGASYEQY
TRBV7-8 | ASSPGLAAYEQY
TRBV28 | ASSLPRQRNTEAF
TRBV14 | ASSQLEGTDYGYT
TRBV11-2 | ASSFLGYEQY
TRBV12-3/TRBV12-4 | ASGQNTEAF
TRBV28 | ASSSNREQY
TRBV28 | AIAPIESSYEQY
TRBV6-1 | ASSEYSGQGAFEQY